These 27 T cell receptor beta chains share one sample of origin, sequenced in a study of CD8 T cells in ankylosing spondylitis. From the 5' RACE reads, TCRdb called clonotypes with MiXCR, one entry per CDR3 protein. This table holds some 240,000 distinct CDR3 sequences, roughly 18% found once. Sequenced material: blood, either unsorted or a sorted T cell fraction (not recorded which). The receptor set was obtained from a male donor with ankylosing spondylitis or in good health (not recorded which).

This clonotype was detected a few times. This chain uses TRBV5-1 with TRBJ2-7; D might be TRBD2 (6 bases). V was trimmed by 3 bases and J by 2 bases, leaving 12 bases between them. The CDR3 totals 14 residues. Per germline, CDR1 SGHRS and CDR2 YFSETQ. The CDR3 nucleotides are TGCGCCAGCAGCTGGGAGGATGACACCTACGAGCAGTACTTC. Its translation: CASSWEDDTYEQYF.

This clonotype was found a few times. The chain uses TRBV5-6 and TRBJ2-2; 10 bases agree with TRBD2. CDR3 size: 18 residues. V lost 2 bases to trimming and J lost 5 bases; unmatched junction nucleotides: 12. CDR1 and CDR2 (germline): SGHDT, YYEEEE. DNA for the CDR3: TGTGCCAGCAGCTTTAAAGCGGGAGGGCCTCCACCAACCGGGGAGCTGTTTTTT. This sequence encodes CASSFKAGGPPPTGELFF.

The CDR3 DNA reads as TGCGCCAGCAGCCAAGAGGATATCCTCCCACTAGCGGGACCCGATACGCAGTATTTT. Its translation: CASSQEDILPLAGPDTQYF. The chain carries TRBV4-1 and TRBJ2-3, with TRBD2 matching over 10 bases. The CDR3 extends over 19 amino acids. Germline values: CDR1 MGHRA, CDR2 YSYEKL. V shed 0 bases and J 6 bases; nucleotides not matched to a gene: 15.

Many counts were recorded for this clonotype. The CDR3 DNA reads as TGCGCCAGCAAACCCGGCCCTCGGGATGAGCAGTTCTTC. This encodes CASKPGPRDEQFF. The chain employs TRBV5-1 and TRBJ2-1, with D unresolved. The CDR3 spans 13 residues. The V end lost 6 bases, the J end lost 8 bases, and 15 bases lay between the germline ends. Germline V lookup: CDR1 SGHRS, CDR2 YFSETQ. Combining the CDR3 with reference TRBV5-1 and TRBJ2-1 gives the whole variable domain KAGVTQTPRYLIKTRGQQVTLSCSPISGHRSVSWYQQTPGQGLQFLFEYFSETQRNKGNFPGRFSGRQFSNSRSEMNVSTLELGDSALYLCASKPGPRDEQFFGPGTRLTVL.

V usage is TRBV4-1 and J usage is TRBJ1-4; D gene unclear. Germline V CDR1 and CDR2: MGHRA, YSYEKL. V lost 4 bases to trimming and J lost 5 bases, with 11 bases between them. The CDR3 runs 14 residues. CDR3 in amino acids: CASSLRDENEKLFF. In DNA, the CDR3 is TGCGCCAGCAGCCTCCGGGATGAGAATGAAAAACTGTTTTTT.

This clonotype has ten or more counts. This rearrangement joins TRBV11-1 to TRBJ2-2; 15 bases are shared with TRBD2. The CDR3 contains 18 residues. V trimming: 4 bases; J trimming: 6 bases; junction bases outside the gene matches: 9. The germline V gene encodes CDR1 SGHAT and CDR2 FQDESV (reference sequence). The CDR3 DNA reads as TGTGCCAGCAGCTCACGGACTAGCGGGAGGGCCGGCGCCGGGGAGCTGTTTTTT. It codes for CASSSRTSGRAGAGELFF.

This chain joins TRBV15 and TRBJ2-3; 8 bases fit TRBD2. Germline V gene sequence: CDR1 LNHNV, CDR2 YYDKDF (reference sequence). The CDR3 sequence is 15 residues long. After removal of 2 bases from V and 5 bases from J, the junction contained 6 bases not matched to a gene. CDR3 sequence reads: CATSRSQTSVDTQYF. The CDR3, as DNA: TGTGCCACCAGCAGATCCCAGACTAGCGTAGATACGCAGTATTTT.

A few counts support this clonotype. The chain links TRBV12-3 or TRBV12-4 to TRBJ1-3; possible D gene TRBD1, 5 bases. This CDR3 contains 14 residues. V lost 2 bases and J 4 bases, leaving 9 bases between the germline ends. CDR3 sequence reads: CASSLLDRGNTIYF. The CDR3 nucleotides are TGTGCCAGCAGTTTACTAGACAGAGGAAACACCATATATTTT.

The CDR3 loop is CSVVASGAYNEQFF. In DNA, the CDR3 is TGCAGCGTTGTGGCTAGCGGGGCCTACAATGAGCAGTTCTTC. This chain uses TRBV29-1 with TRBJ2-1; 9 nucleotides agree with TRBD2. CDR1 SQVTM and CDR2 ANQGSEA come from the germline V gene. With 4 bases clipped from V and 2 bases from J, the junction kept 3 bases outside the gene matches. The CDR3 spans 14 residues.

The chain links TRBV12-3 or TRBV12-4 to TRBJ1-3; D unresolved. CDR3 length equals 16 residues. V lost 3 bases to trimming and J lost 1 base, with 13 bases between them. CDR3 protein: CASSFSGLGSGNTIYF. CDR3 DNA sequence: TGTGCCAGCAGTTTTTCCGGCCTCGGGTCTGGAAACACCATATATTTT.

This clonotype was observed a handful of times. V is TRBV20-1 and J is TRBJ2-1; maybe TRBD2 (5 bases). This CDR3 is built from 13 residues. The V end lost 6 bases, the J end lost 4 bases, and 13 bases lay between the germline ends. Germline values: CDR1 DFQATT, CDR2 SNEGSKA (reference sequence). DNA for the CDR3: TGCAGTGCAACGACTCGGGATTACAATGAGCAGTTCTTC. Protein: CSATTRDYNEQFF.

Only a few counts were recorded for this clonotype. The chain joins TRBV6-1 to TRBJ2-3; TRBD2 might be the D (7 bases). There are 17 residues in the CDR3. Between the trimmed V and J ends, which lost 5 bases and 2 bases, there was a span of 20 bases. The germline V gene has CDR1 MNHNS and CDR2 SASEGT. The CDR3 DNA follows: TGTGCCAGCAGTAGGGAGTGGGGGGGCGGAAACACAGATACGCAGTATTTT. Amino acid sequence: CASSREWGGGNTDTQYF.

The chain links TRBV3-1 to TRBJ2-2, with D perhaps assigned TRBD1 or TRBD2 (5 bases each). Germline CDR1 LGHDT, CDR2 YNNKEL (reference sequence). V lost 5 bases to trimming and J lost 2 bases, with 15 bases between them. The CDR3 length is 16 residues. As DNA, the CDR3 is TGTGCCAGCAGCTCTAAGGGGCTAGCTAACACCGGGGAGCTGTTTTTT. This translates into CASSSKGLANTGELFF.

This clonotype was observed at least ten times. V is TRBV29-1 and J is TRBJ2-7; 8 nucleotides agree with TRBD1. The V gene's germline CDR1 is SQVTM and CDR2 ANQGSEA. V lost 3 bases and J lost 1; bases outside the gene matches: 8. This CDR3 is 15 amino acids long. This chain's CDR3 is CSVDSGTGNSYEQYF. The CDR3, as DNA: TGCAGCGTTGATTCCGGGACAGGAAATTCCTACGAGCAGTACTTC.

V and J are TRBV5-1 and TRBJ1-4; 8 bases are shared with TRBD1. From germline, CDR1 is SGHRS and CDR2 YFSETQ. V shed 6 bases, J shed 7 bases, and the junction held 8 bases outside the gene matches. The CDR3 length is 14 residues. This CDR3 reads CASKAGGSSEKLFF. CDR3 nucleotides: TGCGCCAGCAAAGCAGGGGGCTCTTCTGAAAAACTGTTTTTT.

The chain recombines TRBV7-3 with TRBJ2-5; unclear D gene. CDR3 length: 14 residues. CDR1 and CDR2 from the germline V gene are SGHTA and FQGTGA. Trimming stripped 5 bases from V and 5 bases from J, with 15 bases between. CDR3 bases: TGTGCCAGCAGCCCAAGCGTTAATGGGGAGACCCAGTACTTC. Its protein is CASSPSVNGETQYF. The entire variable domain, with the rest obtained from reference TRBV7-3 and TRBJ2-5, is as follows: GAGVSQTPSNKVTEKGKYVELRCDPISGHTALYWYRQSLGQGPEFLIYFQGTGAADDSGLPNDRFFAVRPEGSVSTLKIQRTERGDSAVYLCASSPSVNGETQYFGPGTRLLVL.

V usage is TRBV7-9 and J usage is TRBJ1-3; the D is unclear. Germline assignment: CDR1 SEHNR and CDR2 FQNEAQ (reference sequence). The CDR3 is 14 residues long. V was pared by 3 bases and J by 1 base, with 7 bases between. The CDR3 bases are TGTGCCAGCAGCTTGGAGGAATCTGGAAACACCATATATTTT. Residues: CASSLEESGNTIYF.

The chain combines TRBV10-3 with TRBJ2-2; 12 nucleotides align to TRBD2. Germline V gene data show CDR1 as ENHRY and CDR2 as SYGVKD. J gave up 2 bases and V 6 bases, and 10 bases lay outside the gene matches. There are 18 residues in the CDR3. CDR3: CAIRPGLAGPPNTGELFF. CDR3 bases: TGTGCCATCAGGCCGGGACTAGCGGGCCCCCCCAACACCGGGGAGCTGTTTTTT.

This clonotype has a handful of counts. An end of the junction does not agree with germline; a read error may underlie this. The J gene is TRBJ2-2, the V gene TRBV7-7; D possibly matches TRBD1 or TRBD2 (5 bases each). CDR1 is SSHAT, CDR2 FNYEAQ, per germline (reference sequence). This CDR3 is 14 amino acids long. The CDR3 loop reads CASSPGTRTGELFF. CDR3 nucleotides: TGTGCTAGCAGCCCCGGGACGAGGACCGGGGAGCTGTTTTTT.

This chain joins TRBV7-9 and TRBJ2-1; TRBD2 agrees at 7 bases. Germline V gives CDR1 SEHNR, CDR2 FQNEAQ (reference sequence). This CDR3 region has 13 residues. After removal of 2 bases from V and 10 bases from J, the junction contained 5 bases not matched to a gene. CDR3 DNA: TGTGCCAGCAGCTTATCCAGCGGGATCGAGCAGTTCTTC. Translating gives CASSLSSGIEQFF.

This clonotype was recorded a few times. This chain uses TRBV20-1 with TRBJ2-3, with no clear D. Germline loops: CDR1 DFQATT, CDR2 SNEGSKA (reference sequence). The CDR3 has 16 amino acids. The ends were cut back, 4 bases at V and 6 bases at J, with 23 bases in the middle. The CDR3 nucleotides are TGCAGTGCTACTGGTTCGGCCGTAGGTCAACCCGATACGCAGTATTTT. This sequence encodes CSATGSAVGQPDTQYF.

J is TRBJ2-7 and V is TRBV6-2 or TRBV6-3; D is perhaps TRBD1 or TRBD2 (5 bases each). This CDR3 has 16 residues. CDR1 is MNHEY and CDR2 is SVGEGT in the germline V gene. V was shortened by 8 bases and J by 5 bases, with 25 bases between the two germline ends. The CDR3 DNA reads TGTGCCAGCTGTGACCTATCCAAGGGACCGCTTGACGAGCAGTACTTC. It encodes CASCDLSKGPLDEQYF.

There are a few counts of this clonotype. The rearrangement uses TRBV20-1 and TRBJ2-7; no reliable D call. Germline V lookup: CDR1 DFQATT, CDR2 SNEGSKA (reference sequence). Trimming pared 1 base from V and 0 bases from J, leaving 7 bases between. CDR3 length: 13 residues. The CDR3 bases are TGCAGTGCTAGAGCGAGGAGCTCCTACGAGCAGTACTTC. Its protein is CSARARSSYEQYF.

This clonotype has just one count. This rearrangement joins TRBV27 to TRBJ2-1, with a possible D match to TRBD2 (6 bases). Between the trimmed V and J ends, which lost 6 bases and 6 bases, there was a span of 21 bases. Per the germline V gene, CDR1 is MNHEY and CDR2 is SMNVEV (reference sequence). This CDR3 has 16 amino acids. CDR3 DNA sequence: TGTGCCAGCAGCCCTTCTAGCGCAACCTGGGCCAATGAGCAGTTCTTC. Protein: CASSPSSATWANEQFF.

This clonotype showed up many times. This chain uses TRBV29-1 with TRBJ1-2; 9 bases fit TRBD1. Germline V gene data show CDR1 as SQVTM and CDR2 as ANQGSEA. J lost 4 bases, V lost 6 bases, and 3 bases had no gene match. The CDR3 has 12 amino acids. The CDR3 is CSVTGGFYGYTF. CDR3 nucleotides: TGCAGCGTAACAGGGGGCTTCTATGGCTACACCTTC.

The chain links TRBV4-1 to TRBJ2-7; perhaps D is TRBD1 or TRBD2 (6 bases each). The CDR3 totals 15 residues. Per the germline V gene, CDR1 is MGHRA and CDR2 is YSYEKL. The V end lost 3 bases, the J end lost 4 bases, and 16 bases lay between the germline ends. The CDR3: CASSQGGTRPYEQYF. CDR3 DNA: TGCGCCAGCAGCCAGGGGGGCACAAGACCATACGAGCAGTACTTC.

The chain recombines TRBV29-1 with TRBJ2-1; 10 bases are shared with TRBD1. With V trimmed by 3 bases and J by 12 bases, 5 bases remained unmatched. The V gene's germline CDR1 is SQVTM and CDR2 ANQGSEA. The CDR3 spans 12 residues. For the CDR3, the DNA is TGCAGCGTTGAGGGACAGGGGATGGGGCAGTTCTTC. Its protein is CSVEGQGMGQFF.